This T cell receptor beta chain appears in the sequencing data of a study of cytomegalovirus exposure and HLA in healthy donors. Study-level findings and limits: Later work found that TCR association rates differed between HLA loci; DRB1 had the most and HLA-C the fewest.

About this clone: As yet, its antigen is unknown.

Trimming left V 6 bases short and J 2 bases short, with 21 bases between. The CDR3 has 17 amino acids. Germline V lookup: CDR1 SGHTA, CDR2 FQGNSA. PCR employed 60 Vbeta and 13 Jbeta primers. Data came from immunoSEQ multiplex PCR; TCRdb stores just in-frame clones and leaves some out. Its table records around 75,000 clones. Sequencing was carried out using PBMCs. The J gene is TRBJ2-3, the V gene TRBV7-2; D might be TRBD1 (6 bases). This TCR came from a man aged 35 to 55 in good health and CMV-seronegative. The CDR3 loop is CASSSYQVTGSTDTQYF. As DNA, the CDR3 is TGTGCCAGCAGTTCCTATCAAGTGACAGGATCCACAGATACGCAGTATTTT.